What follows is one T cell receptor beta chain and its context. This clone was counted between two and nine times. The antigen it recognizes is unknown. No qualities accompany the bases; no much larger clone lies one base away. The High Capacity cDNA Reverse Transcription Kit was used to reverse transcribe all of the isolated RNA, meaning that expressed TCRB transcripts were what got sequenced. Naive, central memory and regulatory T cell samples underwent deep immunoSEQ sequencing, averaging about 3.57 million total reads per sample. Sorted cells were lysed in RLT buffer, and RNA was extracted using DNase-treated RNeasy Micro or Mini kits according to cell number. Each cell subset was processed on its own to prevent cross-contamination, while patient and healthy donor samples were processed together. The immunoSEQ multiplex PCR was used to amplify TCRB sequences from cDNA, yielding 87-bp fragments that span the CDR3 region. The amplicons were sequenced using the Illumina HiSeq platform. The paper's processing steps were these. Synthetic template baselines were used to correct PCR bias computationally, reads within Hamming distance 2 were collapsed, and singletons that could not be merged were discarded. By aligning reads against IMGT, V, D and J genes, CDR3 length, and insertions or deletions at six rearrangement sites were assigned. Within each subset, clonotype counts were normalized to sorted cell number, and only after that were true diversity and Gini coefficients computed with the tcR R package. The overlap coefficient, calculated on TCRB nucleotide sequences, was used to quantify repertoire sharing. Out-of-frame TCRB sequences from naive cells were analyzed to stand in for the pre-selection repertoire. TCRdb provides this immuneACCESS table in a form limited to in-frame rearrangements. Some clones are lacking; in checked studies, under half of them reflect an unresolved V gene, and why the rest are absent is not known. V, J and clone size reflect that table, while D and trimming were determined from the DNA. This sample comprises 860,000 or so clones, 15% to 20% of them detected only once. The leading ten clones occupy about 0.025% of the sample.

From each donor, a single peripheral blood sample of approximately 0.11 L on average was drawn into heparinised tubes. Using a panel that included CD45RO, CCR7, CD25, CD127, CD95 and CD27, naive, central memory, regulatory and stem cell-like memory CD4+ T cells were sorted on a BD FACSAria II. A purity above 95% was achieved for all sorted populations. PBMCs were separated immediately by Lymphoprep density gradient centrifugation and were stained directly, without being cultured. To minimize batch effects, samples were stained and sorted in pairs, one healthy donor with one patient per experiment. The entry originates in a study of beta chain features in type 1 diabetes (dated by TCRdb to about 2018). About the investigation overall: Patients and healthy donors did not differ in mean age, gender distribution, total cell number or subset yield. Naive and central memory subsets were obtained from all 30 or so donors, but regulatory and stem cell-like memory subsets were isolated from only 8 patients and roughly 8 healthy donors. The study compared the TCRB repertoires of sorted circulating CD4+ T cell subsets in recently diagnosed type 1 diabetes patients with those in matched healthy donors. A total of roughly 100,000,000 sorted cells were examined across all samples, and the number of cells per subset was strongly correlated with RNA yield. General conclusions and limits of the study: Naive, central memory and regulatory TCRB repertoires appeared to be more similar among patients than among healthy donors. PCR may preferentially amplify shorter templates, but because patient and control samples were amplified and corrected together, any resulting skew would affect both groups equally. Because the HLA sub-analyses included only small numbers of individuals, any influence of HLA type on TCRB rearrangement was left unresolved. Because cDNA was sequenced instead of genomic DNA, activated cells with high expression could be over-represented, although the groups did not differ in activation or CD3 levels. In all four CD4+ subsets, TCRB CDR3 length was moderately but significantly shorter in type 1 diabetes patients. At VDJ recombination sites, type 1 diabetes patients had fewer insertions and more deleted nucleotides, which implies abnormalities in thymic rearrangement.

The germline V gene specifies KGHSH as CDR1 and LQKENI as CDR2. Reading from cysteine to phenylalanine, the CDR3 counts 18 amino acids. Left in the record is the CDR3 DNA by itself, 54 bases read in frame from the first base. Trimming accounts for 6 bases at V and 0 bases at J, while the number of junction bases matched to no gene is 10. Sequencing was done on a sample of naive CD4+ T cells from blood. The cell subset or site tag for this specimen amounts to: true naive CD4+ T cells. The chain is encoded by TRBV18 joined to TRBJ2-6; 8 nucleotides in the junction match TRBD1. This TCR derives from a woman aged 18-29 years in good health. The bases read TGTGCCAGCTCCCGCGCTGGGACAGGACCCTCTGGGGCCAACGTCCTGACTTTC. Its product reads: CASSRAGTGPSGANVLTF. This CDR3, with the reference TRBV18 and TRBJ2-6 proteins standing in past its ends, gives the full variable domain NAGVMQNPRHLVRRRGQEARLRCSPMKGHSHVYWYRQLPEEGLKFMVYLQKENIIDESGMPKERFSAEFPKEGPSILRIQQVVRGDSAAYFCASSRAGTGPSGANVLTFGAGSRLTVL.